The entry below describes one T cell receptor (beta chain). Its antigen remains unidentified. The CDR3 sequence is 11 residues long. Germline values: CDR1 PRHDT, CDR2 FYEKMQ (reference sequence). V lost 5 bases to trimming and J lost 6 bases, with 2 bases between them. Genomic DNA constituted the template upon which TCR beta VDJ and CDR3 profiling was performed. TCRdb passed the reads through MiXCR, listing each CDR3 protein once. Of 200,000 to 250,000 distinct CDR3 sequences in the sample, more than 40% were seen once. Previously, flow cytometry had revealed CD8+CD57+ cell expansion in the patients chosen for sequencing. These data belong to a study of CD8+CD57+ T cells in acquired aplastic anemia. Study information: The average for DNA from sorted CD4+ and CD8+ cells was 3.2 ug. Notes on the study in general: In CD8+ cells, Simpson's diversity showed no significant difference between patients and controls.

The rearrangement uses TRBV13 and TRBJ1-6; D ambiguous. The sequence was obtained from a human donor with aplastic anemia. The specimen sequenced was sorted CD4+, CD8+, or CD8+CD57+ T cells (not recorded which) from PBMCs. CDR3 protein: CASSRNSPLHF. The CDR3 DNA sequence: TGTGCCAGCAGCCGTAATTCACCCCTCCACTTT.